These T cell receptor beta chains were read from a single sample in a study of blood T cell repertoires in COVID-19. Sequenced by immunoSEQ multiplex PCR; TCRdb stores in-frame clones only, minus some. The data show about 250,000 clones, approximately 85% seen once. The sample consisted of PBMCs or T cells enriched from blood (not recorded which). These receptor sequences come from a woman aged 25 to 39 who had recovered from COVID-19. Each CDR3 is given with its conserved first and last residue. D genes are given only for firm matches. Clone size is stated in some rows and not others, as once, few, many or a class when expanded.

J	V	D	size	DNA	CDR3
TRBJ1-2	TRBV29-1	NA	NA	TGCAGCGTGGCCGATTTTGGCTACACCTTC	CSVADFGYTF
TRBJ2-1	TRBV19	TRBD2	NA	TGTGCCACCACGGCGGGGGGGGCCTACAATGAGCAGTTCTTC	CATTAGGAYNEQFF
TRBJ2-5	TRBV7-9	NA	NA	TGTGCCAGCAGCTTAGGGACTTCCCAAGAGACCCAGTACTTC	CASSLGTSQETQYF
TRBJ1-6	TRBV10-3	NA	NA	TGTGCCATCAGAGGAGAGATTGGTTCACCCCTCCACTTT	CAIRGEIGSPLHF
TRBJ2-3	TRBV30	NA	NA	TGTGCCTGGAAGCCGACTAGTTTCCCCCTCACAGATACGCAGTATTTT	CAWKPTSFPLTDTQYF
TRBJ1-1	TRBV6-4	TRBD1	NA	TGTGCCAGCAGTGACTCGAACAGGGGAGGAGGCACTGAAGCTTTCTTT	CASSDSNRGGGTEAFF
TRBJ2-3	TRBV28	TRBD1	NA	TGTGCCAGCGGGGAAGGGACAGTCGGCGCAGATACGCAGTATTTT	CASGEGTVGADTQYF
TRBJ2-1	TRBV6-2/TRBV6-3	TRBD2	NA	TGTGCCAGCAGTCGGACGCTAGCGGAATACAATGAGCAGTTCTTC	CASSRTLAEYNEQFF
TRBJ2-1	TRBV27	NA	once	TGTGCCAGCAGTTCGTCCCTAGCATCCCATGAGCAGTTCTTC	CASSSSLASHEQFF
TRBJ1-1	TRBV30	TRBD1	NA	TGTGCCTGGAGGCACATGGACAGGGGGCGATTAACTGAAGCTTTCTTT	CAWRHMDRGRLTEAFF
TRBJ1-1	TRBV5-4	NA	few	TGTGCCAGCAGCCTGGGACTCGAGAACACTGAAGCTTTCTTT	CASSLGLENTEAFF
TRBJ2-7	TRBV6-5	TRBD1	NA	TGTGCCAGCAGTTACTCCTGGGGACAGGGTTACGAGCAGTACTTC	CASSYSWGQGYEQYF
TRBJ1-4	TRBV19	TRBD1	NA	TGTGCCAGTAGTATATTGGGGACAGGGCGTGAAAAACTGTTTTTT	CASSILGTGREKLFF
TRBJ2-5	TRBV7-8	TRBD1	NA	TGTGCCAGCAGCTCGACCATGGACAGGCGCCAAGAGACCCAGTACTTC	CASSSTMDRRQETQYF
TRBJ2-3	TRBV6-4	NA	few	TGTGCCAGCAGTGACGGTACAGGCACAGATACGCAGTATTTT	CASSDGTGTDTQYF
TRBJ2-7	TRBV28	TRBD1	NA	TGTGCCACTCCTCCAACAGGGGGCTCTGACGAGCAGTACTTC	CATPPTGGSDEQYF
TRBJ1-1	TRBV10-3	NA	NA	TGTGCCATCAGGGGGCGTGGGGAAAACACTGAAGCTTTCTTT	CAIRGRGENTEAFF
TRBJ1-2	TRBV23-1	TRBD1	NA	TGCGCCAGCAGTCGTCCGGGACAGGGTAACTATGGCTACACCTTC	CASSRPGQGNYGYTF
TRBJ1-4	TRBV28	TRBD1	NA	TGTGCCAGCAGTAGGGACAGGGTATCTAATGAAAAACTGTTTTTT	CASSRDRVSNEKLFF
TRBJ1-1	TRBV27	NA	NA	TGTGCCAGCACCCTGAGGGGGGGAACTGAAGCTTTCTTT	CASTLRGGTEAFF
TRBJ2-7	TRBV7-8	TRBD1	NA	TGTGCCAGCAGCTTAGAGCGATCCAACAGGGGGAACTCCTACGAGCAGTACTTC	CASSLERSNRGNSYEQYF
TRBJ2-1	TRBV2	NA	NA	TGTGCCAGCAGTGAGCCGGGACTTGGGAGTGAGCAGTTCTTC	CASSEPGLGSEQFF
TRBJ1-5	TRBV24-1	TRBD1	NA	TGTGCCACCAGGGGTGGCAGGGGGAATCAGCCCCAGCATTTT	CATRGGRGNQPQHF
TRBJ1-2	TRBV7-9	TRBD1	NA	TGTGCCAGCAGCCTGGGACAGGGCGGTAACTATGGCTACACCTTC	CASSLGQGGNYGYTF
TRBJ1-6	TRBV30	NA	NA	TGTGCCTGGAGTGTACAGGCAGTTGAGGATAATTCACCCCTCCACTTT	CAWSVQAVEDNSPLHF
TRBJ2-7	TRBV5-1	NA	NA	TGCGCCAGCAGCTCGGCAGCAGGGGCGGGCTACGAGCAGTACTTC	CASSSAAGAGYEQYF
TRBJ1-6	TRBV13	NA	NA	TGTGCCAGCAGCTTAGGGCAGGGGCATTCACCCCTCCACTTT	CASSLGQGHSPLHF
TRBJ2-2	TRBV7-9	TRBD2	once	TGTGCCAGCAGTCCGGGACTAGCGGGAGGGCCGGGCACCGGGGAGCTGTTTTTT	CASSPGLAGGPGTGELFF
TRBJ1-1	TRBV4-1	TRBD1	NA	TGCGCCAGCAGCCAACCCGACAGGGGCCGGAACACTGAAGCTTTCTTT	CASSQPDRGRNTEAFF
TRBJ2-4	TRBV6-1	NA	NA	TGTGCCAGCAGTGAAGAGCAGGGTATAAGAAACATTCAGTACTTC	CASSEEQGIRNIQYF
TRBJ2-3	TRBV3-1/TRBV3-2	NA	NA	TGTGCCAGCAGCCCCGACTGGGATACGCAGTATTTT	CASSPDWDTQYF
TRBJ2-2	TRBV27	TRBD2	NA	TGTGCCAGCAGAGGGCTAGCGGGAGTTACCGGGGAGCTGTTTTTT	CASRGLAGVTGELFF
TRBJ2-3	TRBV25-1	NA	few	TGTGCCAGCAGTGAATCTGGGGGCCAGCTCACAGATACGCAGTATTTT	CASSESGGQLTDTQYF
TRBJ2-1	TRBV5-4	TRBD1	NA	TGTGCCAGCAGCACGGGGACAGGGAGGACATACAATGAGCAGTTCTTC	CASSTGTGRTYNEQFF
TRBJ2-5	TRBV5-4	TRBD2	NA	TGTGCCAGCAGCTTTGGTGGGACTAGGGTTCGCGAGACCCAGTACTTC	CASSFGGTRVRETQYF
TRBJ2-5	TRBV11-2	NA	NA	TGTGCCAGCAGCTTAGCCGACCCGGGAGAGACCCAGTACTTC	CASSLADPGETQYF
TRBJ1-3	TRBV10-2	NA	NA	TGCGCCAGCAGTGAACAGGGTGTTGGAAACACCATATATTTT	CASSEQGVGNTIYF
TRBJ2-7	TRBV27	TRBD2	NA	TGTGCCAGCAGTTTACGGGCTAGCGGAGCCTACGAGCAGTACTTC	CASSLRASGAYEQYF
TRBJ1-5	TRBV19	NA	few	TGTGCCAGTAGTATAGGAGGGCGGAGGAGCAATCAGCCCCAGCATTTT	CASSIGGRRSNQPQHF
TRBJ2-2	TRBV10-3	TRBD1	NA	TGTGCCACCCAGCAGGGGGCACTCCTAGAGGACACCGGGGAGCTGTTTTTT	CATQQGALLEDTGELFF
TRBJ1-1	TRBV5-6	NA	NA	TGTGCCAGCAGCTTGGGACCGCCGAGAGGGAACACTGAAGCTTTCTTT	CASSLGPPRGNTEAFF
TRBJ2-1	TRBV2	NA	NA	TGTGCCAGCAGTTCTCTAGCGACCCGGATAAATGAGCAGTTCTTC	CASSSLATRINEQFF
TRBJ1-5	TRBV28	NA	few	TGTGCCAGCCAAGCCATTTTCACCCAGCATTTT	CASQAIFTQHF
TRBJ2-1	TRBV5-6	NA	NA	TGTGCCAGCACGGGAAGCTACTACAATGAGCAGTTCTTC	CASTGSYYNEQFF
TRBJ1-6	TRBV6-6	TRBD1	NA	TGTGCCAGCAGCCGGGACAGGCGAAATTCACCCCTCCACTTT	CASSRDRRNSPLHF
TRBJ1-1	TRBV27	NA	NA	TGTGCCAGCAGTGCCAACACGATGAACACTGAAGCTTTCTTT	CASSANTMNTEAFF
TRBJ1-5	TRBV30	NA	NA	TGTGCCTGGAGTCGAAGGACAGCACATCAGCCCCAGCATTTT	CAWSRRTAHQPQHF
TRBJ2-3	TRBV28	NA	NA	TGTGCCAGCAGTGAGACAGATACGCAGTATTTT	CASSETDTQYF
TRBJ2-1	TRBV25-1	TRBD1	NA	TGTGCCAGCAGTGGCCGGGACAGAACGTACAATGAGCAGTTCTTC	CASSGRDRTYNEQFF
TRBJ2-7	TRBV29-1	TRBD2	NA	TGCAGCGTACGACTAGCGGGGGACTCCTACGAGCAGTACTTC	CSVRLAGDSYEQYF
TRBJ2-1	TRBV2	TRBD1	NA	TGTGCCAGCAGGGGGACAGGGCTCGGGTACAATGAGCAGTTCTTC	CASRGTGLGYNEQFF
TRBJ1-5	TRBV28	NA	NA	TGTGCCAGCAGTTTTAGCAGACAGAATCAGCCCCAGCATTTT	CASSFSRQNQPQHF
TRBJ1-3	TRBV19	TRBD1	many	TGTGCCAGTAATCACAGGGGCTCTGGAAACACCATATATTTT	CASNHRGSGNTIYF